A single count supports the clone carrying this TCR beta chain. In the study's own analysis: By means of reference gene primer amplification, nucleated cell counts were estimated. Clones were read by immunoSEQ multiplex PCR, and TCRdb kept only the in-frame ones, dropping some. That table is the source of V, J and clone size, and D and trimming were worked out from the DNA. The table includes about 150,000 clones, over 60% detected once. The data were obtained in a study of blood T cell repertoires in COVID-19. Across the whole study: Acute and convalescent COVID-19 specimens originated in the United States, Italy and Spain. Sample material is recorded as cDNA or gDNA derived from T cells, B-cell-depleted T cells, or PBMCs.

Germline values: CDR1 LNHDA, CDR2 SQIVND (reference sequence). The V and J ends lost 4 bases and 0 bases respectively, with 10 bases between them. CDR3 length: 16 amino acids. The origin of this receptor is a man aged 45-60 years with acute or convalescent COVID-19. This chain links TRBV19 with TRBJ1-6, with D possibly TRBD1 on 6 matching bases. Specimen: peripheral blood. The CDR3 reads CASSKGVSSYNSPLHF. The CDR3 coding sequence is TGTGCCAGTAGTAAGGGGGTTAGCTCCTATAATTCACCCCTCCACTTT.